The entry that follows covers one TCR beta chain sequence. What it recognizes is unknown. This specimen comes from a study of cytotoxic CD8 clonotypes in ibrutinib-treated CLL. Study information: Recorded responses included approximately 24 partial and 2 complete; following median about 68 months, approximately 14 stayed remitted and roughly twelve progressed. Response samples came after a median roughly twelve months of treatment, range 6 to 36. Broader study findings: Public clonotypes were rare and shrank or held steady on treatment.

The germline gives CDR1 MDHEN, CDR2 SYDVKM. This CDR3 is 14 amino acids long. Between the trimmed V and J ends, which lost 8 bases and 1 base, there was a span of 15 bases. Investigators sought sequencing depths of between 1 in 200,000 and 1 in 1 million T cells. Libraries were prepared by immunoSEQ multiplex PCR; TCRdb keeps only in-frame clonotypes and omits some of them. This table has about 140,000 clones, 91% appearing once. Here the sequenced sample was PBMCs, taken after 12 months of ibrutinib treatment. The sequence was collected from a human donor with chronic lymphocytic leukemia. V usage is TRBV28 and J usage is TRBJ2-7; no clear D gene. The CDR3 sequence is CASGPSVLSYEQYF. DNA for the CDR3: TGTGCCAGCGGGCCAAGCGTCTTATCCTACGAGCAGTACTTC.